This T cell receptor beta chain was sequenced for a study of radiation and T cells in renal cell carcinoma. As concerns this clone: Its antigen is currently unknown.

This table comes from immunoSEQ multiplex PCR, and its TCRdb copy is limited to in-frame clones, with some not included. The data show 150,000 to 200,000 clones, about nine tenths seen once. The time point denotes: blood 4 weeks post-SBRT, at nephrectomy. The treatment was: 15 Gy SBRT to primary tumor, nephrectomy 4 weeks later. Nephrectomy followed 15 Gy stereotactic body radiation by 4 weeks. Blood was sampled at baseline, 2 weeks and 4 weeks after SBRT. Trimming cost V 3 bases and J 2 bases, with 8 bases left between them. The germline CDR1 and CDR2 sequences are MNHNS and SASEGT. The CDR3 has 13 amino acids. Study outcomes and limitations: Pretreatment tumor biopsies were lacking, so baseline clonotypes are unknown. Top tumor clonotypes rose in blood 2 weeks post-radiation, then contracted.

This chain connects TRBV6-1 to TRBJ2-7; D not certain. The sequence came from a woman in her forties or fifties with renal cell carcinoma. The source material was blood, sampled from a patient whose treatment included radiotherapy and nephrectomy. The CDR3 loop is CASSDAPPYEQYF. In nucleotides, the CDR3 is TGTGCCAGCAGTGACGCCCCACCCTACGAGCAGTACTTC.